Listed below are T cell receptor beta chains from one sample, sequenced in a study of shared clonotypes between healthy human individuals. The repertoire was sequenced with immunoSEQ multiplex PCR; TCRdb's copy has only in-frame clones and lacks some. In the table there are about 2.3 million clones, 93% of which are singletons. Sequencing used naive CD4+ T cells from PBMCs. These receptors all stem from a man aged 18 to 30 in good health. Some clones in this sample may be carry-over from other donors' samples. Each CDR3 is given with its conserved first and last residue. D genes are given only for firm matches. Clone sizes are given selectively: once, few, many, or a class where the clone is expanded.

j_call,clone_size,cdr3_length,d_call,v_call,cdr3_aa,cdr3_nt
TRBJ1-2,once,12,-,TRBV2,CASSERSRSVTF,TGTGCCAGCAGTGAACGATCCCGGTCTGTCACCTTC
TRBJ2-7,-,14,TRBD1,TRBV7-8,CASSRTGVRDEQYF,TGTGCCAGCAGCAGGACAGGGGTTCGCGACGAGCAGTACTTC
TRBJ2-1,once,12,TRBD1,TRBV29-1,CSVEDRQGGQFF,TGCAGCGTTGAAGATCGACAGGGGGGTCAGTTCTTC
TRBJ1-1,-,13,-,TRBV28,CASLPSGATEAFF,TGTGCCAGCCTCCCTAGCGGGGCTACTGAAGCTTTCTTT
TRBJ2-1,-,15,-,TRBV27,CASSYFLSSYNEQFF,TGTGCCAGCAGTTATTTCCTAAGCTCCTACAATGAGCAGTTCTTC
TRBJ2-7,-,12,-,TRBV29-1,CSVGRASYEQYF,TGCAGCGTTGGGCGGGCTTCCTACGAGCAGTACTTC
TRBJ1-5,-,15,-,TRBV7-9,CASSLGDYSNQPQHF,TGTGCCAGCAGCTTAGGGGATTATAGCAATCAGCCCCAGCATTTT
TRBJ2-7,once,15,-,TRBV28,CASSIPPTDSYEQYF,TGTGCCAGCAGTATCCCACCGACAGACTCCTACGAGCAGTACTTC
TRBJ2-3,-,13,-,TRBV19,CASSIPWSDTQYF,TGTGCCAGTAGTATACCCTGGTCAGATACGCAGTATTTT
TRBJ2-5,once,13,TRBD2,TRBV29-1,CSGTTSGQETQYF,TGCAGCGGGACTACTAGCGGACAAGAGACCCAGTACTTC
TRBJ2-7,-,14,TRBD1,TRBV7-9,CASSTGQGWHEQYF,TGTGCCAGCAGCACCGGACAGGGCTGGCACGAGCAGTACTTC
TRBJ1-1,-,15,-,TRBV28,CASSLGQGWNTEAFF,TGTGCCAGCAGTTTAGGCCAGGGGTGGAACACTGAAGCTTTCTTT
TRBJ1-4,-,16,-,TRBV11-2,CASSHLKGTPGEKLFF,TGTGCCAGCAGCCACCTTAAGGGGACGCCGGGGGAAAAACTGTTTTTT
TRBJ1-2,-,13,-,TRBV5-1,CASSGAENYGYTF,TGCGCCAGCAGCGGGGCAGAAAACTATGGCTACACCTTC
TRBJ2-4,-,15,-,TRBV7-9,CASSLEGSPKNIQYF,TGTGCCAGCAGCTTAGAAGGCAGCCCGAAAAACATTCAGTACTTC
TRBJ2-3,-,13,-,TRBV9,CASLAEGTDTQYF,TGTGCCAGTCTAGCTGAGGGCACAGATACGCAGTATTTT
TRBJ2-3,-,13,TRBD2,TRBV6-6,CAARTSGTDTQYF,TGTGCCGCTCGGACTAGCGGCACAGATACGCAGTATTTT
TRBJ2-4,-,15,-,TRBV28,CASSFRDPYINIQYF,TGTGCCAGCAGTTTCCGCGACCCCTATATAAACATTCAGTACTTC
TRBJ1-2,-,14,TRBD1,TRBV7-2,CASSPTDRGYGYTF,TGTGCCAGCAGCCCGACGGACAGGGGCTATGGCTACACCTTC
TRBJ2-7,-,17,TRBD1,TRBV10-3,CAIRRDRVGKSSYEQYF,TGTGCCATCCGCCGGGACAGGGTGGGTAAGAGCTCCTACGAGCAGTACTTC
TRBJ1-3,-,17,-,TRBV7-6,CASSLALAGRSGNTIYF,TGTGCCAGCAGCTTAGCGCTGGCAGGGCGGTCTGGAAACACCATATATTTT
TRBJ1-5,-,17,TRBD1,TRBV19,CASSIRDRGGGNQPQHF,TGTGCCAGTAGTATAAGGGACAGGGGAGGCGGCAATCAGCCCCAGCATTTT
TRBJ2-3,-,14,-,TRBV18,CASSPEFSTDTQYF,TGTGCCAGCTCACCAGAATTTAGCACAGATACGCAGTATTTT
TRBJ1-2,few,13,-,TRBV7-2,CASSLAVGYGYTF,TGTGCCAGCAGCTTAGCAGTGGGGTATGGCTACACCTTC
TRBJ1-5,-,13,TRBD1,TRBV28,CASRDRGGQPQHF,TGTGCCAGCAGGGACAGGGGCGGACAGCCCCAGCATTTT
TRBJ2-7,-,17,TRBD2,TRBV23-1,CASSQSGLAGDCYEQYF,TGCGCCAGCAGTCAATCGGGCCTAGCGGGAGACTGCTACGAGCAGTACTTC
TRBJ2-3,once,14,-,TRBV5-4,CASSRIRYTDTQYF,TGTGCCAGCAGCCGGATCCGTTACACAGATACGCAGTATTTT
TRBJ2-7,-,14,-,TRBV28,CASSPGATVYEQYF,TGTGCCAGCAGTCCCGGAGCGACTGTCTACGAGCAGTACTTC
TRBJ1-1,-,15,-,TRBV10-3,CAISDVGTASPEAFF,TGTGCCATCAGTGATGTAGGAACAGCCTCCCCTGAAGCTTTCTTT
TRBJ2-7,-,16,TRBD2,TRBV6-1,CASSARLAGVAYEQYF,TGTGCCAGCAGTGCGAGACTAGCGGGGGTAGCCTACGAGCAGTACTTC
TRBJ2-7,-,12,-,TRBV18,CASSAGSYEQYF,TGTGCCAGCTCAGCGGGGTCCTACGAGCAGTACTTC
TRBJ2-1,-,12,-,TRBV10-3,CAIRVQYNEQFF,TGTGCCATCAGGGTGCAGTACAATGAGCAGTTCTTC
TRBJ2-4,-,14,-,TRBV5-4,CASSSSVAKNIQYF,TGTGCCAGCAGCTCCTCAGTAGCCAAAAACATTCAGTACTTC
TRBJ2-3,once,14,-,TRBV4-3,CASSYDSGTDTQYF,TGCGCCAGCAGCTACGACAGTGGCACAGATACGCAGTATTTT